The rows below give T cell receptor beta chains drawn from one sample of a study of T cell changes during pregnancy in multiple sclerosis. Sequencing was performed with immunoSEQ multiplex PCR; in TCRdb, only in-frame clones are kept and a portion is missing. The data hold about 49,000 clones, with around 95% observed a single time. The source material was CD8+ T cells from peripheral blood mononuclear cells, sampled in the first trimester of pregnancy. The receptors were gathered from a female donor with multiple sclerosis, enrolled in a pregnancy study. Each CDR3 is given with its conserved first and last residue. The D gene is left open where the match is weak. A row's size may be missing; if present it is once, few, many or a size class.

NA	NA	15	TRBV10-3	TRBJ2-7	TGTGCCACAAACCCGAGCGGAGGCGGCTCCTACGAGCAGTACTTC	CATNPSGGGSYEQYF
TRBD1	NA	18	TRBV19	TRBJ1-1	TGTGCCAGTAGTATAGTTTGGGGGACAGGGGGCAAGAGGACTGAAGCTTTCTTT	CASSIVWGTGGKRTEAFF
NA	NA	15	TRBV7-9	TRBJ2-7	TGTGCCAGCAGCCCGACGGGACTCACCTCCTACGAGCAGTACTTC	CASSPTGLTSYEQYF
NA	NA	18	TRBV28	TRBJ1-1	TGTGCCAGCAGTAATACCCTCCGTATACTTGACAGGAACACTGAAGCTTTCTTT	CASSNTLRILDRNTEAFF
NA	NA	12	TRBV30	TRBJ1-2	TGTGCCTGGAGTGTGCAGGTCTATGGCTACACCTTC	CAWSVQVYGYTF
TRBD2	NA	15	TRBV30	TRBJ2-1	TGTGCCTGGAGTAGCGGGCTAGCGGTCTACAATGAGCAGTTCTTC	CAWSSGLAVYNEQFF
NA	NA	15	TRBV4-3	TRBJ1-4	TGCGCCAGCAGCCCAAGTATGGGTACAGGCGAAAAACTGTTTTTT	CASSPSMGTGEKLFF
TRBD2	NA	16	TRBV7-9	TRBJ2-5	TGTGCCAGCAGCTCGGGACTAGCGGGTTTCGAAGAGACCCAGTACTTC	CASSSGLAGFEETQYF
NA	NA	16	TRBV27	TRBJ2-5	TGTGCCAGCAGTCTAAGCCTGGGACTGTCCCAAGAGACCCAGTACTTC	CASSLSLGLSQETQYF
TRBD2	NA	19	TRBV7-9	TRBJ2-7	TGTGCCAGCAGCCGAAGGCACGCTAGCGGGAGGTCCGGAGGCTACGAGCAGTACTTC	CASSRRHASGRSGGYEQYF
TRBD1	NA	16	TRBV4-2	TRBJ2-1	TGTGCCAGCAGCCAGGAAGGGACAGGGGCGTACAATGAGCAGTTCTTC	CASSQEGTGAYNEQFF
NA	NA	15	TRBV11-2	TRBJ2-6	TGTGCCAGCAGCTTAGTTGGGCCAGGGGCCAACGTCCTGACTTTC	CASSLVGPGANVLTF
NA	few	13	TRBV6-4	TRBJ1-1	TGTGCCAGCAGGTCCAGGGGGAACACTGAAGCTTTCTTT	CASRSRGNTEAFF
NA	NA	15	TRBV19	TRBJ1-1	TGTGCCAGTAGTATATCCCCGGGGGGGATCGCTGAAGCTTTCTTT	CASSISPGGIAEAFF
TRBD2	NA	16	TRBV25-1	TRBJ2-3	TGTGCCAGCCAAGGTCTAGCGGGAGGGCGAACAGATACGCAGTATTTT	CASQGLAGGRTDTQYF
NA	once	13	TRBV30	TRBJ1-2	TGTGCCTGGAGTGGAAACCCGGGGGGGGGCTACACCTTC	CAWSGNPGGGYTF
NA	NA	15	TRBV30	TRBJ2-6	TGTGCCTGGAGTTTCGGGGGCTCTGGGGCCAACGTCCTGACTTTC	CAWSFGGSGANVLTF
TRBD2	NA	15	TRBV19	TRBJ2-3	TGTGCCAGTAGTGAAGCTAGCGGGAGCTTGGATACGCAGTATTTT	CASSEASGSLDTQYF
NA	NA	15	TRBV5-6	TRBJ1-1	TGTGCCAGCAGCTTAAGCACAGGGCCCTATACTGAAGCTTTCTTT	CASSLSTGPYTEAFF
TRBD2	NA	12	TRBV27	TRBJ2-1	TGTGCCAGCTATTCTAGCGGTAATGAGCAGTTCTTC	CASYSSGNEQFF
TRBD2	NA	17	TRBV19	TRBJ2-5	TGTGCCAGTAGTATAGGTGTTAGCGGGAGGGCCGTGGAGACCCAGTACTTC	CASSIGVSGRAVETQYF
NA	NA	15	TRBV5-5	TRBJ2-7	TGTGCCAGCAGCTTGGCCAGGGAGGTATACTACGAGCAGTACTTC	CASSLAREVYYEQYF
TRBD1	NA	14	TRBV6-5	TRBJ1-5	TGTGCCAGCAGTTCCGGGACAGGCAATCAGCCCCAGCATTTT	CASSSGTGNQPQHF
TRBD2	NA	16	TRBV27	TRBJ2-2	TGTGCCAGCTCCCCCGGGACTAGCGTGAACACCGGGGAGCTGTTTTTT	CASSPGTSVNTGELFF
NA	NA	16	TRBV9	TRBJ2-2	TGTGCCAGCAGCGTAGATCGAAGGCCTCCGGGAGGGGAGCTGTTTTTT	CASSVDRRPPGGELFF
NA	NA	14	TRBV5-5	TRBJ1-1	TGTGCCAGCAGCTTGGAACCCGGGAACACTGAAGCTTTCTTT	CASSLEPGNTEAFF
NA	NA	14	TRBV11-2	TRBJ1-3	TGTGCCAGCAGCCGACAGAGCTCTGGAAACACCATATATTTT	CASSRQSSGNTIYF
NA	NA	15	TRBV6-5	TRBJ2-7	TGTGCCAGCAGCCTATATGGGCCCGCGGGGAACGAGCAGTACTTC	CASSLYGPAGNEQYF
NA	NA	17	TRBV6-1	TRBJ2-3	TGTGCCAGCAGTGATTGGCAGAACCATCCTAGCACAGATACGCAGTATTTT	CASSDWQNHPSTDTQYF